The clone carrying this TCR beta chain was counted a few times. Patients qualified if they had advanced solid tumors that lacked tumor-infiltrating lymphocytes. The data are from a study of low-dose radiotherapy and immunotherapy resistance in tumors. Study-wide background: The study delivered 0.5 Gy per fraction every 2 weeks to Cohort 1, totaling 6.5 Gy.

TRAV- and TRBV-specific primers, spanning alpha and beta chains, primed first-strand cDNA. With a constant-region primer and a V-primer adapter, TCRs were subjected to 15 to 25 PCR cycles of amplification. TCRdb reprocessed the reads via MiXCR and lists one record per CDR3 protein. The sample includes 16,000 or so distinct CDR3 sequences, around 74% of them seen just once. There are 14 residues in the CDR3. V dropped 8 bases and J dropped 0 bases, with 11 bases sitting between them. CDR1 and CDR2 from the germline V gene are ENHRY and SYGVKD. The receptor's source is a human donor with advanced metastatic prostate, ovarian, gallbladder or colorectal cancer (not recorded which). This table probably holds off-target reads from a library built for another chain. This rearrangement joins TRBV10-3 to TRBJ1-3; weak D call: TRBD1 (5 bases). CDR3 loop: CAIRGDRSGNTIYF. The CDR3 DNA follows: TGTGCCATCCGCGGGGACCGCTCTGGAAACACCATATATTTT.